A selection of T cell receptor beta chains follows, all from one sample in a study of T cell responses to AZD1222 COVID-19 vaccine. Using immunoSEQ multiplex PCR, the repertoire was profiled, and TCRdb retains in-frame clones only, with some absent. The data show some 150,000 clones, with 90% seen just once and 1.8% held by the top ten. The specimen comprised peripheral blood, sampled on day 0 of AZD1222 vaccination. These receptor sequences come from an adult in good health. Both conserved end residues are part of each CDR3. Fields, in order: clone size, V gene, J gene, D gene, CDR3 protein, CDR3 DNA. D genes are given only for firm matches. The listing skips clone size in some rows; elsewhere it reads once, few, many or a size class.

-,TRBV29-1,TRBJ1-1,-,CSVEKESNTEAFF,TGCAGCGTTGAAAAGGAGTCGAACACTGAAGCTTTCTTT
-,TRBV9,TRBJ2-3,-,CASSVFGTDTQYF,TGTGCCAGCAGCGTGTTTGGCACAGATACGCAGTATTTT
-,TRBV11-2,TRBJ2-1,TRBD2,CASSLVRREGEQFF,TGTGCCAGCAGCTTAGTTCGGCGGGAGGGTGAGCAGTTCTTC
-,TRBV5-1,TRBJ2-3,TRBD2,CASSWDLAGGRTDTQYF,TGCGCCAGCAGCTGGGACCTAGCGGGAGGACGCACAGATACGCAGTATTTT
-,TRBV6-5,TRBJ2-5,-,CASSLEAQYF,TGTGCCAGCAGTTTGGAGGCCCAGTACTTC
-,TRBV7-8,TRBJ2-7,-,CASSSTSFYEQYF,TGTGCCAGCAGCTCGACTAGTTTCTACGAGCAGTACTTC
once,TRBV6-5,TRBJ1-2,TRBD1,CASSYHRGDYGYTF,TGTGCCAGCAGTTATCACAGGGGGGACTATGGCTACACCTTC
-,TRBV7-3,TRBJ1-1,-,CASSSTDSPHTEAFF,TGTGCCAGCAGCTCCACGGACAGTCCCCACACTGAAGCTTTCTTT
-,TRBV7-2,TRBJ1-3,-,CASSLGSGRAGNTIYF,TGTGCCAGCAGCTTAGGTTCGGGCAGGGCTGGAAACACCATATATTTT
-,TRBV4-1,TRBJ2-7,TRBD2,CASSHVTSGKSYEQYF,TGCGCCAGCAGCCACGTTACTAGCGGGAAGTCCTACGAGCAGTACTTC
-,TRBV2,TRBJ2-7,-,CATAPREYEQYF,TGTGCCACCGCCCCCAGGGAATACGAGCAGTACTTC
once,TRBV4-2,TRBJ1-5,-,CASSRGSDQPQHF,TGTGCCAGCAGCCGAGGAAGTGATCAGCCCCAGCATTTT
few,TRBV28,TRBJ2-1,TRBD1,CASIDPGTGGNEQFF,TGTGCCAGCATTGACCCCGGGACAGGGGGCAATGAGCAGTTCTTC
-,TRBV28,TRBJ2-2,TRBD2,CASSLGLAGASTGELFF,TGTGCCAGCAGTTTAGGACTAGCGGGAGCATCCACCGGGGAGCTGTTTTTT
-,TRBV27,TRBJ1-1,TRBD1,CASSRRDRGKAFF,TGTGCCAGCAGTCGCCGGGACAGGGGGAAAGCTTTCTTT
-,TRBV5-4,TRBJ2-5,TRBD1,CASSMDRGRQETQYF,TGTGCCAGCAGCATGGACAGGGGGCGGCAAGAGACCCAGTACTTC
-,TRBV9,TRBJ2-1,TRBD1,CASSVGGTGGLSYNEQFF,TGTGCCAGCAGCGTAGGCGGGACAGGGGGTCTCTCCTACAATGAGCAGTTCTTC
once,TRBV18,TRBJ1-4,TRBD1,CASSPEDRDDEKLFF,TGTGCCAGCTCACCAGAGGACAGGGATGATGAAAAACTGTTTTTT
-,TRBV4-2,TRBJ2-1,-,CASSEVRYNEQFF,TGTGCCAGCAGTGAGGTTCGTTACAATGAGCAGTTCTTC
once,TRBV7-9,TRBJ1-5,TRBD1,CASSLETGQGPQPQHF,TGTGCCAGCAGCTTAGAGACGGGACAGGGGCCTCAGCCCCAGCATTTT
-,TRBV24-1,TRBJ2-1,TRBD2,CATSDSGTSGRGGSYNEQFF,TGTGCCACCAGTGATTCCGGGACTAGCGGGAGAGGGGGCTCCTACAATGAGCAGTTCTTC